The 31 T cell receptor beta chains presented below share a single source sample, sequenced in a study of blood T cell repertoires in COVID-19. Produced via immunoSEQ multiplex PCR; TCRdb's table is partial and in-frame only. The table includes approximately 200,000 clones, about 87% detected once. Sequencing used PBMCs or T cells enriched from blood (not recorded which). These receptors all stem from a man aged 30 to 39 who had recovered from COVID-19.

This chain uses TRBV3-1 (or the pseudogene TRBV3-2) with TRBJ2-1, with D possibly being TRBD2 (5 bases). The CDR3 covers 19 residues. Germline V gives CDR1 LGHDT, CDR2 YNNKEL (reference sequence). V was pared by 1 base and J by 5 bases, with 24 bases between. CDR3 nucleotide sequence: TGTGCCAGCAGCCAAGCCACTACGGAAATAGGACTTCAGAACAATGAGCAGTTCTTC. It encodes CASSQATTEIGLQNNEQFF.

V usage is TRBV6-6 and J usage is TRBJ1-3; TRBD1 aligns across 7 bases. Per the germline V gene, CDR1 is MNHNY and CDR2 is SVGAGI (reference sequence). The CDR3 length is 16 residues. J lost 0 bases, V lost 4 bases, and 6 bases had no gene match. The CDR3 loop is CASSSQRDSSGNTIYF. The DNA for the CDR3 is TGTGCCAGCAGTTCCCAACGGGACAGCTCTGGAAACACCATATATTTT.

The gene calls are TRBV30 and TRBJ1-4; D perhaps matches TRBD1 (5 bases). V gave up 6 bases and J gave up 10 bases, with 18 bases separating them. The CDR3 is 13 residues long. Germline lookup yields CDR1 GTSNPN and CDR2 SVGIG (reference sequence). The CDR3 coding sequence is TGTGCCTGCCATACAGGTAGTAGGGGAAAACTGTTTTTT. Its translation is CACHTGSRGKLFF.

V gene TRBV6-2 or TRBV6-3 combines with J gene TRBJ1-5, with 9 bases identical to TRBD1. The CDR3 is 18 residues long. The V and J ends lost 0 bases and 4 bases, in that order; junction bases with no gene match: 10. Germline assignment: CDR1 MNHEY and CDR2 SVGEGT. In nucleotides, the CDR3 is TGTGCCAGCAGTTACTCGATTGATACAGGGGGCCGTAATCAGCCCCAGCATTTT. Residues: CASSYSIDTGGRNQPQHF.

In this sample, this clone turned up once. The chain is built from TRBV7-9 and TRBJ2-7, with D possibly being TRBD1 (5 bases). Germline assignment: CDR1 SEHNR and CDR2 FQNEAQ (reference sequence). The germline V and J ends were trimmed by 5 bases and 6 bases, with 11 bases remaining between them. The CDR3 loop spans 12 amino acids. The CDR3 protein is CASSPGPGEQYF. CDR3 DNA: TGTGCCAGCAGCCCAGGGCCTGGCGAGCAGTACTTC.

The chain employs TRBV20-1 and TRBJ1-1; 7 bases agree with TRBD1. This CDR3 contains 14 residues. J gave up 5 bases and V 3 bases, and 9 bases lay outside the gene matches. Germline assignment: CDR1 DFQATT and CDR2 SNEGSKA (reference sequence). This CDR3 reads CSASEGAAVTEAFF. CDR3 in DNA: TGCAGTGCTAGTGAGGGGGCGGCGGTAACTGAAGCTTTCTTT.

The rearrangement links TRBV6-4 to TRBJ2-3; no firm D call. CDR1 MRHNA and CDR2 SNTAGT come from the germline V gene. Trimming left V 0 bases short and J 0 bases short, with 7 bases between. CDR3 size: 15 residues. The CDR3 is CASSDSPHSTDTQYF. Written as DNA, the CDR3 is TGTGCCAGCAGTGACTCTCCCCATAGCACAGATACGCAGTATTTT.

V and J are TRBV4-1 and TRBJ1-1; TRBD1 might be the D (6 bases). Germline V gives CDR1 MGHRA, CDR2 YSYEKL. The CDR3 is made up of 17 amino acids. The ends were cut back, 1 base at V and 7 bases at J, with 22 bases in the middle. Here the CDR3 DNA reads TGCGCCAGCAGCCAAGGTAACAGGGCAGTAGGTTCGAATGAAGCTTTCTTT. This codes for CASSQGNRAVGSNEAFF.

Here the CDR3 DNA reads TGCAGCGTCCAGGACGGGGGGGGCACTGAAGCTTTCTTT. Encoded protein: CSVQDGGGTEAFF. The chain combines TRBV29-1 with TRBJ1-1; TRBD1 might be the D (5 bases). The CDR3 contains 13 residues. Trimming removed 6 bases from V and 4 bases from J, with 15 bases in between. The germline gives CDR1 SQVTM, CDR2 ANQGSEA.

The V and J genes are TRBV29-1 and TRBJ2-7; possibly TRBD1 for D (6 bases). Germline loops: CDR1 SQVTM, CDR2 ANQGSEA. V was shortened by 6 bases and J by 0 bases, with 9 bases between the two germline ends. This CDR3 has 12 residues. CDR3 amino acids: CSVTGSSYEQYF. CDR3 DNA: TGCAGCGTAACAGGGAGCTCCTACGAGCAGTACTTC.

CDR3 residues: CASSWDRGSSNTEAFF. CDR3 in DNA: TGTGCCAGCAGCTGGGACAGGGGGAGTTCGAACACTGAAGCTTTCTTT. V usage is TRBV5-8 and J usage is TRBJ1-1, with 11 nucleotides matching TRBD1. Looked up from germline, CDR1 is SGHTS and CDR2 is YDEGEE. There are 16 residues in the CDR3. The V and J ends lost 3 bases and 1 base, in that order; junction bases with no gene match: 5.

The gene calls are TRBV5-1 and TRBJ2-5; 9 bases are shared with TRBD2. V gave up 4 bases and J gave up 4 bases; unmatched junction bases: 17. There are 18 residues in the CDR3. Germline lookup yields CDR1 SGHRS and CDR2 YFSETQ. The DNA for the CDR3 is TGCGCCAGCAGCCACGCGTCTAGCGGGGTAGTTGGGGCAGAGACCCAGTACTTC. This gives the protein CASSHASSGVVGAETQYF.

V and J are TRBV15 and TRBJ2-1; 8 nucleotides align to TRBD2. Germline trimming cut 1 base from V and 8 bases from J; bases unmatched to any gene: 10. This CDR3 region has 16 residues. Germline values: CDR1 LNHNV, CDR2 YYDKDF (reference sequence). The CDR3: CATSRAAGGYVDEQFF. Written as DNA, the CDR3 is TGTGCCACCAGCAGAGCGGCGGGAGGCTACGTCGATGAGCAGTTCTTC.

The genes are TRBV6-5 and TRBJ1-2; tentative D call: TRBD1 (6 bases). The CDR3 sequence is 15 residues long. From germline, CDR1 is MNHEY and CDR2 SVGAGI. Trimming shortened V by 2 bases and J by 2 bases, and 12 bases separated the two germline ends. The CDR3 here is CASSYVAGANYGYTF. In DNA, the CDR3 is TGTGCCAGCAGTTACGTGGCGGGGGCGAACTATGGCTACACCTTC.

The chain joins TRBV5-4 to TRBJ2-5; tentative D call: TRBD1 (6 bases). The ends were cut back, 4 bases at V and 1 base at J, with 11 bases in the middle. Germline values: CDR1 SGHNT, CDR2 YYREEE (reference sequence). The CDR3 has 14 amino acids. The CDR3 region is CASSTGTRQETQYF. For the CDR3, the DNA is TGTGCCAGCAGCACAGGGACGCGCCAAGAGACCCAGTACTTC.

The chain carries TRBV5-4 and TRBJ2-1; TRBD2 matches 8 bases. CDR1 and CDR2 (germline): SGHNT, YYREEE (reference sequence). This CDR3 is 16 amino acids long. V was clipped by 5 bases and J by 1 base; unmatched bases: 8. The CDR3 sequence is CASRDPGGGSYNEQFF. In DNA, the CDR3 is TGTGCCAGCAGAGACCCCGGGGGGGGGTCCTACAATGAGCAGTTCTTC. The full variable domain, rest sourced from reference TRBV5-4 and TRBJ2-1, is ETGVTQSPTHLIKTRGQQVTLRCSSQSGHNTVSWYQQALGQGPQFIFQYYREEENGRGNFPPRFSGLQFPNYSSELNVNALELDDSALYLCASRDPGGGSYNEQFFGPGTRLTVL.

This clone came up once. CDR3 residues: CASSLYSPPTEKNTGELFF. CDR3 in DNA: TGTGCCAGCAGCTTATATTCCCCACCGACAGAGAAGAACACCGGGGAGCTGTTTTTT. The chain joins TRBV11-3 to TRBJ2-2, with a weak D call TRBD1 (5 bases). The CDR3 extends over 19 amino acids. In germline, CDR1 is SGHNT, CDR2 YENEEA. With 2 bases removed from V and 1 base from J, the gap between germline ends came to 20 bases.

The chain employs TRBV6-5 and TRBJ1-1; no reliable D call. The CDR3 has 15 residues. Germline-derived CDR1 and CDR2 are MNHEY and SVGAGI. The germline V and J ends were trimmed by 0 bases and 5 bases, with 13 bases remaining between them. CDR3 loop: CASSYSTPVRTEAFF. The CDR3 nucleotides are TGTGCCAGCAGTTACTCGACCCCTGTCAGGACTGAAGCTTTCTTT.

This clone occurred once. The DNA of the CDR3 is TGTGCCAGTACGCCACTAGCGGGACTCAATGAGCAGTTCTTC. Protein sequence: CASTPLAGLNEQFF. The V call is TRBV19, the J call TRBJ2-1, with 10 nucleotides matching TRBD2. After removal of 7 bases from V and 6 bases from J, the junction contained 6 bases not matched to a gene. The length of the CDR3 is 14 residues. The germline V gene encodes CDR1 LNHDA and CDR2 SQIVND (reference sequence).

Here the CDR3 reads CASPCKPGQVNQPQHF. The CDR3 DNA reads TGTGCAAGTCCCTGTAAGCCGGGACAGGTCAATCAGCCCCAGCATTTT. J is TRBJ1-5 and V is TRBV12-2; TRBD1 is the table's D call and was not checked against the DNA. TRBV12-2 is designated a pseudogene. The CDR3 is made up of 16 amino acids.

The rearrangement joins TRBV3-1 (or the pseudogene TRBV3-2) to TRBJ2-1; 8 bases are shared with TRBD2. CDR1 is LGHDT, CDR2 YNNKEL, per germline (reference sequence). This CDR3 has 14 residues. Trimming took 0 bases from V and 7 from J; bases not matched to a gene: 2. The CDR3 here is CASSQEGLVNEQFF. Here the CDR3 DNA reads TGTGCCAGCAGCCAAGAGGGACTAGTAAATGAGCAGTTCTTC.

The chain recombines TRBV29-1 with TRBJ2-1, with 9 bases aligning to TRBD1. This CDR3 has 15 residues. The V gene end was trimmed by 7 bases and the J gene end by 5 bases; junction bases not matched to a gene: 12. Germline V gene lookup returns CDR1 SQVTM and CDR2 ANQGSEA. The CDR3 coding sequence is TGCAGCGACGGGACAGGGACCTCCAACAACAATGAGCAGTTCTTC. It encodes CSDGTGTSNNNEQFF.

This clone appeared a single time. The chain is built from TRBV28 and TRBJ2-5; the D is unclear. Germline CDR1 reads MDHEN; CDR2 reads SYDVKM. Trimming removed 3 bases at V and 5 bases at J, with 4 bases between. The CDR3 length is 11 residues. This chain's CDR3 is CASSFAETQYF. CDR3 bases: TGTGCCAGCAGTTTCGCGGAGACCCAGTACTTC.

The V call is TRBV10-3, the J call TRBJ1-5; 7 nucleotides agree with TRBD1. V lost 4 bases and J lost 2; bases outside the gene matches: 8. Germline V CDR1 and CDR2: ENHRY, SYGVKD. The CDR3 consists of 16 residues. CDR3 nucleotides: TGTGCCATCAGTGCCGACAGGGTGGTGGGCAATCAGCCCCAGCATTTT. This codes for CAISADRVVGNQPQHF.

This chain connects TRBV7-9 to TRBJ1-2; D gene ambiguous. This CDR3 comprises 16 residues. Germline V lookup: CDR1 SEHNR, CDR2 FQNEAQ (reference sequence). V lost 2 bases and J lost 4, with 17 bases in between. CDR3 sequence: CASSLRNFEGSYGYTF. CDR3 nucleotides: TGTGCCAGCAGCTTAAGAAATTTTGAGGGAAGCTATGGCTACACCTTC.

The V gene is TRBV5-1, the J gene TRBJ2-2; weak D call: TRBD2 (5 bases). V was cut by 0 bases and J by 5 bases, with 11 bases left in between. Germline V gene sequence: CDR1 SGHRS, CDR2 YFSETQ. The CDR3 sequence is 15 residues long. This CDR3 is CASSLEAADTGELFF. The CDR3 coding sequence is TGCGCCAGCAGCTTGGAGGCAGCGGATACCGGGGAGCTGTTTTTT. Based on the CDR3 plus reference TRBV5-1 and TRBJ2-2, the full variable domain is KAGVTQTPRYLIKTRGQQVTLSCSPISGHRSVSWYQQTPGQGLQFLFEYFSETQRNKGNFPGRFSGRQFSNSRSEMNVSTLELGDSALYLCASSLEAADTGELFFGEGSRLTVL.

The chain is built from TRBV2 and TRBJ1-5, with 8 bases matching TRBD1. The germline V gene encodes CDR1 SNHLY and CDR2 FYNNEI. CDR3 length: 15 amino acids. The V segment lost 6 bases and the J segment 5 bases; nucleotides outside the gene matches: 9. CDR3 residues: CASRSRQGFDQPQHF. The CDR3 nucleotides are TGTGCCAGCAGGAGCCGACAGGGGTTCGATCAGCCCCAGCATTTT.

The genes are TRBV4-1 and TRBJ2-7; 8 bases are a match to TRBD1. CDR1 is MGHRA and CDR2 is YSYEKL in the germline V gene. J was trimmed by 4 bases and V by 3 bases; bases with no gene match: 8. This CDR3 contains 15 residues. This chain's CDR3 is CASSHPSRGLYEQYF. The CDR3 nucleotides read TGCGCCAGCAGCCATCCATCCAGGGGGCTTTACGAGCAGTACTTC.

V usage is TRBV6-1 and J usage is TRBJ1-1, with a weak D call TRBD1 (6 bases). The CDR3 length is 19 residues. Germline V CDR1 and CDR2: MNHNS, SASEGT. V was clipped by 3 bases and J by 1 base, with 24 bases between them. The CDR3 is CASSDGLWGHRRGNTEAFF. The CDR3 DNA follows: TGTGCCAGCAGTGATGGCCTTTGGGGGCACCGGAGAGGGAACACTGAAGCTTTCTTT.

The V call is TRBV10-1, the J call TRBJ2-3, with 8 bases matching TRBD2. The CDR3 length is 17 residues. The trim removed 4 bases at V and 0 bases at J, leaving 9 bases unmatched. From germline, CDR1 is WNHNN and CDR2 SYGVQD (reference sequence). The DNA for the CDR3 is TGCGCCAGCAGTGGATCCCGGATAGCGGGGAGCACAGATACGCAGTATTTT. Residues: CASSGSRIAGSTDTQYF.

The chain employs TRBV7-9 and TRBJ1-2; 8 bases match TRBD1. Germline CDR1 SEHNR, CDR2 FQNEAQ (reference sequence). This CDR3 has 16 amino acids. The V and J ends lost 2 bases and 4 bases, in that order; junction bases with no gene match: 9. The CDR3 nucleotides read TGTGCCAGCAGCTTAACGGACAGGGCCGTTGGCTATGGCTACACCTTC. Protein: CASSLTDRAVGYGYTF.